This note documents a single TCR beta chain sequence. The protocol was immunoSEQ multiplex PCR, while the TCRdb copy is restricted to in-frame clones and leaves out a portion. Of more than 300,000 clones listed, more than 90% are singletons. Participants were aged 18 to 89 years from around 25 US areas. A case of COVID-19 had been met by exposed participants within 2 weeks before study entry. This sample is part of a study of blood T cell repertoires in COVID-19. Across the study: Samples of COVID-19 (acute and convalescent) were obtained from the United States, Italy and Spain. In each case, the material was cDNA or gDNA derived from T cells, B-cell-depleted T cells, or PBMCs.

The clonotype originates from a woman in her thirties who had been exposed to COVID-19. The sequenced sample consisted of PBMCs or T cells enriched from blood (not recorded which).

CDR3 sequence reads: CASSLAGAGTEAFF. The CDR3 DNA reads TGTGCCAGCAGTTTAGCGGGGGCTGGCACTGAAGCTTTCTTT. This chain uses TRBV27 with TRBJ1-1; D may be TRBD1 (6 bases). V was pared by 2 bases and J by 4 bases, with 11 bases between. The CDR3 has 14 residues. Looked up from germline, CDR1 is MNHEY and CDR2 is SMNVEV (reference sequence).